The present T cell receptor beta chain was sequenced within a study of regulatory T cells in long-lasting Graves disease. Library construction for TCR beta used iRepertoire HTBI primers and Arm-PCR of CDR3 regions. In the study's own analysis: Among the samples, some 68 TRBV and approximately 13 TRBJ segments were identified. TCRdb re-called the multiplex PCR reads with MiXCR, one entry per CDR3 protein. These V and J calls are TCRdb output, not the study's own analysis. This sample carries about 660,000 distinct CDR3 sequences, 25% to 30% of them seen once, and the ten largest clones take roughly 40%. The germline gives CDR1 MNHNS, CDR2 SASEGT. With 8 bases clipped from V and 6 bases from J, the junction kept 13 bases outside the gene matches. This CDR3 has 14 residues. Time point given: persistent/refractory GD, antithyroid drugs over 5 years with positive TRAb. There was RNA extracted from PBMCs, and the TCR library was made from it. American Thyroid Association guidelines defined how Graves' disease was diagnosed.

The source is a female donor with Graves disease. Sequences were derived from peripheral blood mononuclear cells (PBMCs), sampled when the disease was refractory, from a patient treated with antithyroid drugs. J is TRBJ2-7 and V is TRBV6-1; the match to TRBD2 covers 7 bases. In DNA form, the CDR3 reads TGTGCCAGCCTTTCCCCCGGACTAGTCACCGAGCAGTACTTC. It translates to CASLSPGLVTEQYF.